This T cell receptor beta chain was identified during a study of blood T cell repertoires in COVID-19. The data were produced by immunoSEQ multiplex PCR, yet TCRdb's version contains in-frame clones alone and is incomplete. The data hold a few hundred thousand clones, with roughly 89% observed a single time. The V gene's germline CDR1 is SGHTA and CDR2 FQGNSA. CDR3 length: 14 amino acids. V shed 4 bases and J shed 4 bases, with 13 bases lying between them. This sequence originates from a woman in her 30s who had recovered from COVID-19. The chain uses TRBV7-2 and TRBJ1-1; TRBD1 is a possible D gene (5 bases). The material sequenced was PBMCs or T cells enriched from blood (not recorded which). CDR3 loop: CASSSSRQPTEAFF. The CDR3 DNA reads TGTGCCAGCAGCTCTTCCCGACAGCCCACTGAAGCTTTCTTT.